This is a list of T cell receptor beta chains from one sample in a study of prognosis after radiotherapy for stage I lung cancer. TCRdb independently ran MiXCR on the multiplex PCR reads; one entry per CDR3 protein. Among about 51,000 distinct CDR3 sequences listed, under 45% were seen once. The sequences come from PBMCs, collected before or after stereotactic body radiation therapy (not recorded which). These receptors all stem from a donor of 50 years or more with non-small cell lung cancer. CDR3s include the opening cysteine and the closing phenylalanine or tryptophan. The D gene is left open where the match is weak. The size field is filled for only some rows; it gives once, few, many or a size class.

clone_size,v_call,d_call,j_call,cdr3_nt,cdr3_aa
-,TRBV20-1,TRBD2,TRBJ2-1,TGCAGTGCTAGAGGGCTAGCGGGAGCCAATGAGCAGTTCTTC,CSARGLAGANEQFF
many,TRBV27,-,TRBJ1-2,TGTGCCAGCAGTTTATCTGCCACGCTCTATGGCTACACCTTC,CASSLSATLYGYTF
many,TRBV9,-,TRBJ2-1,TGTGCCAGCAGCGTAGTAACGGGAGCTATTGAGCAGTTCTTC,CASSVVTGAIEQFF
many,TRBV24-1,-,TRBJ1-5,TGTGCCACCAGTGATTTAAAAGGAGGCCCTAATCAGCCCCAGCATTTT,CATSDLKGGPNQPQHF
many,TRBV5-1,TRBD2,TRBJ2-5,TGCGCCAGCAGGCCACCGGGACTAGCGGGAGGTCAAGAGACCCAGTACTTC,CASRPPGLAGGQETQYF
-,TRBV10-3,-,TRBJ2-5,TGTGCCGCCCGACAGTGCCCTCGCACCCCCCAAGATACCCAGTACTTC,CAARQCPRTPQDTQYF
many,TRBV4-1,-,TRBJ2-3,TGCGCCAGCAGCCAACCCCCCCTTAGGGTCATCCCCAACCAACACACAGATACGCAGTATTTT,CASSQPPLRVIPNQHTDTQYF
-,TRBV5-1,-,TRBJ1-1,TGCGCCAGCAGCTTGAGAACGGGAACAGGGAACACTGAAGCTTTCTTT,CASSLRTGTGNTEAFF
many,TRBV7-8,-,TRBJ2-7,TGTGCCAGCAGCTCCATGCGGGAAGGCTACGAGCAGTACTTC,CASSSMREGYEQYF
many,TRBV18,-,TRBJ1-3,TGTGCCAGCTCACCCGGACAGAGCTCTGGAAACACCATATATTTT,CASSPGQSSGNTIYF
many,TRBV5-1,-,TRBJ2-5,TGCGCCAGCACCTATCAGGGGCCCCAAGAGACCCAGTACTTC,CASTYQGPQETQYF
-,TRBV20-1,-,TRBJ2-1,TGCAGTGCTAGAGATGGAGGAGGGGGCTATAATGAGCAGTTCTTC,CSARDGGGGYNEQFF
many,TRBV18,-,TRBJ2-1,TGTGCCAGCTCACCACGAGCGTGGGGGGAGCAGTTCTTC,CASSPRAWGEQFF
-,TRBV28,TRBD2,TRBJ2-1,TGTGCCAGCATTCTAACTAGCGGTTACAATGAGCAGTTCTTC,CASILTSGYNEQFF
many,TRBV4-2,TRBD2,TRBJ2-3,TGTGCCAGCAGCCAGGGACTAGCGGGGCAACGGGCAATGGCTACGCAGTATTTT,CASSQGLAGQRAMATQYF
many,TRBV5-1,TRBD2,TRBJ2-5,TGCGCCAGCAGCTTGGGACTAGATAGCGGGGAGACCCAGTACTTC,CASSLGLDSGETQYF
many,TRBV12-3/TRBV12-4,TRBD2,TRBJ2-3,TGTGCCAGCAGGTTAGCGGGAGGCGGCACAGATACGCAGTATTTT,CASRLAGGGTDTQYF
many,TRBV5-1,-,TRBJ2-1,TGCGCCAGCAGCCCTCGGCGATGGGCCAGCAATGAGCAGTTCTTC,CASSPRRWASNEQFF
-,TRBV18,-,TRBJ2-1,TGTGCCAGCTCACCATCGGCAGGCCCCTCGGGTGGGCAGTTCTTC,CASSPSAGPSGGQFF
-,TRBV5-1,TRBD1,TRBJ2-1,TGCGCCAGCAGCTTAACCGGGGACAGGAGGAATGAGCAGTTCTTC,CASSLTGDRRNEQFF
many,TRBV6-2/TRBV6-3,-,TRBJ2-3,TGTGCCAGCACCTCCTGGGGAGCGAGAGATACGCAGTATTTT,CASTSWGARDTQYF
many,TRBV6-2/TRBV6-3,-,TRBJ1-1,TGTGCCAGCAGTATCCCGCTAACGGTGGGGAACACTGAAGCTTTCTTT,CASSIPLTVGNTEAFF
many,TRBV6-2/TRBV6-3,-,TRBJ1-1,TGTGCCAGCAGTCGAGAGGCTTTGAACACTGAAGCTTTCTTT,CASSREALNTEAFF
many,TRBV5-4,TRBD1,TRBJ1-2,TGTGCCAGCGGCACCGGACAGGGGAACTATGGCTACACCTTC,CASGTGQGNYGYTF
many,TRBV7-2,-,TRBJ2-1,TGTGCCAGCAGCAAGACAGGCGGGAGCGCCTACAATGAGCAGTTCTTC,CASSKTGGSAYNEQFF
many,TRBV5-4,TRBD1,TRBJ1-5,TGTGCCAGCAGCTCACCGACAGGGGGAGGCAATCAGCCCCAGCATTTT,CASSSPTGGGNQPQHF
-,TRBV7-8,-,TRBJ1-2,TGTGCCAGCAGCTCAGGGGCGGGCTATGGCTACACCTTC,CASSSGAGYGYTF
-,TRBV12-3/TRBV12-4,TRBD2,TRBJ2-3,TGTGCCAGCACCGGGACTAGCGGGTGGTGGGATACGCAGTATTTT,CASTGTSGWWDTQYF
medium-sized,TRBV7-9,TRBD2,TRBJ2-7,TGTGCCAGCAGCTCCGCTCCGGGGGGGAGCTACGAGCAGTACTTC,CASSSAPGGSYEQYF
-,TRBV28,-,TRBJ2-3,TGTGAATACGCCAAGGCAGATACGCAGTATTTT,CEYAKADTQYF
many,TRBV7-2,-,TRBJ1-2,TGTGCCAGCAGCTCCGCCGGAGGGGCGGAGGGCTACACCTTC,CASSSAGGAEGYTF
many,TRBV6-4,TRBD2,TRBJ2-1,TGTGCCAGTAGCGGGGGGGACTACAATGAGCAGTTCTTC,CASSGGDYNEQFF
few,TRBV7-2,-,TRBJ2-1,TGTGCCAGCAGCTTAATAATAGCGGACAATGAGCAGTTCTTC,CASSLIIADNEQFF
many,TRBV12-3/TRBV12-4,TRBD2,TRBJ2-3,TGTGCCAGCAGACTAGCGGGAGGGCCAAGCACAGATACGCAGTATTTT,CASRLAGGPSTDTQYF
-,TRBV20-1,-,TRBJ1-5,TGCAGTGCAAGCGCCTTCGTCATGAAAGGGCTTAGGGCGAGCAATCAGCCCCAGCATTTT,CSASAFVMKGLRASNQPQHF
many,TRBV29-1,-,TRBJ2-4,TGCAGCGTTGCCGGCCGAGCCAAAAACATTCAGTACTTC,CSVAGRAKNIQYF
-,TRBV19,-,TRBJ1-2,TGTGCCAGTAGTATTCAAGCCCAGGTGGCTGTCTATGGCTACACCTTC,CASSIQAQVAVYGYTF
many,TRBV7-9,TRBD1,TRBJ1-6,TGTGCCAGCAGCTTTACAGGGGGTGGGTCACCCCTCCACTTT,CASSFTGGGSPLHF
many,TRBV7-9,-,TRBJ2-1,TGTGCCAGCAGCAATTTCGGGCCCTACAATGAGCAGTTCTTC,CASSNFGPYNEQFF
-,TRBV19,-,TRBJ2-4,TGTGCCAGTAGTATCTTAGGGATAAAAAACATTCAGTACTTC,CASSILGIKNIQYF
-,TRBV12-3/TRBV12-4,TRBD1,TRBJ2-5,TGTGCCAGCAGTTTATCCCTCGGGACAGGGATTCTCTTC,CASSLSLGTGILF
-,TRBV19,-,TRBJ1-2,TGTGCCAGTAGTATGCCGGAGTGGACACTCCGTAACTATGCCTACACCTTC,CASSMPEWTLRNYAYTF
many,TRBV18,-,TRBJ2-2,TGTGCCAGCTCACCTTTCGACACCGGGGAGCTGTTTTTT,CASSPFDTGELFF
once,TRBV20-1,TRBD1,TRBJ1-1,TGCAGTTGCCCGGGACAGCTGTTTTATGAAGCTTTCTTT,CSCPGQLFYEAFF
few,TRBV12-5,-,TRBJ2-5,TGTGCTAGTGGTTTGGTATCGGCTTCCGGCGGTTGGGAGACCCAGTACTTC,CASGLVSASGGWETQYF
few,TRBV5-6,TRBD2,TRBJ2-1,TGTGCCAGCAGCTTAGGCGGGGGGGTGTGCAATGAGCAGTTCTTC,CASSLGGGVCNEQFF
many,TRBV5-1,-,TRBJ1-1,TGCGCCAGCAGCGAGAATCCAGGGATCACTGAAGCTTTCTTT,CASSENPGITEAFF
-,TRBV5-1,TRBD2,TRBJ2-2,TGCGCCAGCAGCTTGGTTACTAGCGGAGCGAACACCGGGGAGCTGTTTTTT,CASSLVTSGANTGELFF
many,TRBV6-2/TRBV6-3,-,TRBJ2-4,TGTGCCAGCAGTTACCCGGGCCGGATTCAGTACTTC,CASSYPGRIQYF
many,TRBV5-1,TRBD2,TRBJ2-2,TGCGCCAGCAGCCCCGGACTCGACGGGGGGGGCACCGGGGAGCTGTTTTTT,CASSPGLDGGGTGELFF
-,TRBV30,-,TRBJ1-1,TGTGCCTGGAGTGCTCCAAACAATGAAGCTTTCTTT,CAWSAPNNEAFF
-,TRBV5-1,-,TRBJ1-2,TGCGCCAGCAGCTTGAGAGTCGAGTTACCAAACTACACCTTC,CASSLRVELPNYTF
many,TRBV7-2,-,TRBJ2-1,TGTGCCAGCAGCTTCTTAAGGGGAGTTGAGCAGTTCTTC,CASSFLRGVEQFF
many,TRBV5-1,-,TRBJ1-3,TGTGCCAGCAGTTCAAGAGGGAGCTCTGGAAACACCATATATTTT,CASSSRGSSGNTIYF
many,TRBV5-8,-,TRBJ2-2,TGTGCCAGCAGCTTGTTCGGCGCCACCGGGGAGCTGTTTTTT,CASSLFGATGELFF
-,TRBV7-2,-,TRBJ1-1,TGTACCAGCAGCCCCGGACTAAGGGCGGCCGAAGCTTTCTTT,CTSSPGLRAAEAFF
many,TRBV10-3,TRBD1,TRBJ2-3,TGTGCCATTACAGGGGGCCGCGAAGATACGCAGTATTTT,CAITGGREDTQYF
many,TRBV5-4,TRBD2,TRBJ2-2,TGTGCCAGCAGCACGGGACTAGCGGGAGGTTGGGCGACCGGGGAGCTGTTTTTT,CASSTGLAGGWATGELFF
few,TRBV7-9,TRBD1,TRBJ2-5,TGTGCCACCCGAGGAGTGAGGGGGCGAGAGACCCAGTACTTC,CATRGVRGRETQYF